One and the same sample provided the 23 T cell receptor beta chains below, sequenced in a study of T cells after yellow fever vaccination. TCRdb called the 5' RACE reads again in MiXCR, with one record for every CDR3 protein. The sample records roughly 520,000 distinct CDR3 sequences, 20% to 25% being singletons. Specimen: PBMCs, collected about 21 days after the first yellow fever vaccination. The receptors shown here come from a man aged 18 to 29 who received the YFV17D yellow fever vaccine.

This clonotype was seen only a few times. The rearrangement uses TRBV7-8 and TRBJ1-5; 8 bases match TRBD1. The CDR3 totals 14 residues. CDR1 is SGHVS and CDR2 is FQNEAQ in the germline V gene. The J segment lost 5 bases and the V segment lost 3 bases, leaving 3 bases of the junction unmatched. The CDR3 DNA sequence: TGTGCCAGCAGCTTCGGACAGGGTTATCAGCCCCAGCATTTT. It codes for CASSFGQGYQPQHF.

This clonotype has more than one count but fewer than ten. V gene TRBV29-1 combines with J gene TRBJ2-3, with a weak D call TRBD2 (6 bases). The length of the CDR3 is 16 residues. Trimming removed 1 base at V and 2 bases at J, with 16 bases between. CDR1 and CDR2 (germline): SQVTM, ANQGSEA. CDR3 sequence (DNA): TGCAGCGTTGAAGCACCTCGTGGGGGGTTCACAGATACGCAGTATTTT. Encoded protein: CSVEAPRGGFTDTQYF.

This clonotype was counted ten times or more. The chain combines TRBV29-1 with TRBJ2-3; 7 bases match TRBD1. The CDR3 is 14 residues long. Germline-derived CDR1 and CDR2 are SQVTM and ANQGSEA. V trimming: 6 bases; J trimming: 5 bases; junction bases outside the gene matches: 11. DNA of the CDR3: TGCAGCGTGACGACAGGGTCGGTAGGAGATACGCAGTATTTT. Encoded protein: CSVTTGSVGDTQYF.

This chain uses TRBV5-5 with TRBJ2-7, with 7 bases lining up with TRBD1. V was pared by 4 bases and J by 1 base, with 8 bases of the junction left unmatched. The germline V gene has CDR1 SGHKS and CDR2 YYEKEE (reference sequence). The CDR3 contains 15 residues. The chain's CDR3 is CASSGAGTASYEQYF. The CDR3 DNA reads as TGTGCCAGCAGCGGGGCCGGGACAGCGTCCTACGAGCAGTACTTC. Based on the CDR3 plus reference TRBV5-5 and TRBJ2-7, the full variable domain is DAGVTQSPTHLIKTRGQQVTLRCSPISGHKSVSWYQQVLGQGPQFIFQYYEKEERGRGNFPDRFSARQFPNYSSELNVNALLLGDSALYLCASSGAGTASYEQYFGPGTRLTVT.

Many counts were recorded for this clonotype. Germline is not matched at one junction end, which may reflect a read error. The CDR3 DNA sequence: TGTGCCAGCAGTTCGGACACAGATACGCAGTATTTT. It is translated as CASSSDTDTQYF. The rearrangement joins TRBV5-1 to TRBJ2-3; D is undetermined. The CDR3 is made up of 12 amino acids. The V gene's germline CDR1 is SGHRS and CDR2 YFSETQ.

The rearrangement links TRBV28 to TRBJ1-2; no clear D gene. This CDR3 has 13 residues. Trimming cost V 2 bases and J 8 bases, with 12 bases left between them. Germline assignment: CDR1 MDHEN and CDR2 SYDVKM. In DNA form, the CDR3 reads TGTGCCAGCAGTTTAGAGCCAGGATCGGGCTACACCTTC. This gives the protein CASSLEPGSGYTF.

The rearrangement joins TRBV7-2 to TRBJ2-2; D uncertain. There are 14 residues in the CDR3. Per the germline V gene, CDR1 is SGHTA and CDR2 is FQGNSA. V shed 3 bases and J shed 1 base, with 6 bases lying between them. This CDR3 is CASSFRLNTGELFF. DNA for the CDR3: TGTGCCAGCAGCTTCCGTCTGAACACCGGGGAGCTGTTTTTT.

V is TRBV5-1 and J is TRBJ2-1; tentative D call: TRBD1 (6 bases). This CDR3 contains 14 residues. The V gene lost 4 bases and the J gene lost 9 bases, with 17 bases spanning the gap. Germline V gene data show CDR1 as SGHRS and CDR2 as YFSETQ. The CDR3 spells CASSPYGQKSEQFF. CDR3 coding DNA: TGCGCCAGCAGCCCCTACGGACAGAAGAGTGAGCAGTTCTTC.

This clonotype was detected only a few times. This sequence joins TRBV7-9 and TRBJ2-1; 12 bases agree with TRBD2. V lost 5 bases and J lost 5; bases outside the gene matches: 10. Germline V lookup: CDR1 SEHNR, CDR2 FQNEAQ (reference sequence). The CDR3 totals 17 residues. The CDR3 sequence is CASSRHRTSGAHNEQFF. The CDR3, as DNA: TGTGCCAGCAGCCGACATAGGACTAGCGGGGCTCACAATGAGCAGTTCTTC.

The rearrangement joins TRBV6-5 to TRBJ1-2, with TRBD1 as a possible D gene (6 bases). Germline V lookup: CDR1 MNHEY, CDR2 SVGAGI. CDR3 length: 17 residues. Trimming cost V 0 bases and J 6 bases, with 20 bases left between them. CDR3 DNA sequence: TGTGCCAGCAGTTACTCGAAGCTTAGTAGGACAGCACATGGCTACACCTTC. Its translation: CASSYSKLSRTAHGYTF.

This clonotype was seen more than once but under ten times. The J gene is TRBJ2-5, the V gene TRBV27; TRBD2 agrees at 12 bases. From germline, CDR1 is MNHEY and CDR2 SMNVEV (reference sequence). With 3 bases clipped from V and 0 bases from J, the junction kept 11 bases outside the gene matches. There are 19 residues in the CDR3. The CDR3, as DNA: TGTGCCAGCAGTTTGAAAAGGGCTAGCGGGGGGGTTGACCAAGAGACCCAGTACTTC. Translated, it gives CASSLKRASGGVDQETQYF.

The chain has TRBV10-3 and TRBJ1-5; 7 bases align to TRBD1. J was trimmed by 4 bases and V by 6 bases; bases with no gene match: 3. Germline CDR1 is ENHRY and CDR2 is SYGVKD. The CDR3 spans 13 residues. CDR3 nucleotide sequence: TGTGCCATCAGGACAGGGTTGAATCAGCCCCAGCATTTT. Protein: CAIRTGLNQPQHF.

This clonotype was observed at least ten times. The chain couples TRBV7-2 to TRBJ2-1, with D possibly matching TRBD2 (6 bases). Germline V gives CDR1 SGHTA, CDR2 FQGNSA. This CDR3 has 17 residues. Trimming stripped 2 bases from V and 0 bases from J, with 14 bases between. The chain's CDR3 is CASSLSFSGSSYNEQFF. CDR3 DNA: TGTGCCAGCAGCTTAAGTTTTAGCGGAAGCTCCTACAATGAGCAGTTCTTC. Complete variable domain (other parts from reference TRBV7-2 and TRBJ2-1): GAGVSQSPSNKVTEKGKDVELRCDPISGHTALYWYRQSLGQGLEFLIYFQGNSAPDKSGLPSDRFSAERTGGSVSTLTIQRTQQEDSAVYLCASSLSFSGSSYNEQFFGPGTRLTVL.

This clonotype was recorded a few times. The chain carries TRBV18 and TRBJ2-5; D is uncertain. The V end was cut by 6 bases, the J end by 8 bases, with 10 bases between. The germline CDR1 and CDR2 sequences are KGHSH and LQKENI. This CDR3 contains 11 residues. The CDR3 bases are TGTGCCAGCTCCCTCGAACGCACCCAGTACTTC. Protein product: CASSLERTQYF.

This clonotype occurred a few times. The genes are TRBV20-1 and TRBJ2-3; TRBD2 is a possible D gene (5 bases). Germline V CDR1 and CDR2: DFQATT, SNEGSKA (reference sequence). The V and J ends lost 6 bases and 4 bases respectively, with 14 bases between them. The CDR3 covers 13 residues. CDR3: CSAPGLTSDTQYF. The CDR3 region has the DNA TGCAGTGCCCCAGGACTCACCTCAGATACGCAGTATTTT.

This clonotype has a handful of counts. The chain uses TRBV30 and TRBJ1-4; 9 bases are a match to TRBD1. The CDR3 has 13 residues. Per the germline V gene, CDR1 is GTSNPN and CDR2 is SVGIG (reference sequence). The V gene end was trimmed by 7 bases and the J gene end by 8 bases; junction bases not matched to a gene: 8. In nucleotides, the CDR3 is TGTGCCTCTGGCCGGACAGGGGACGAAAAACTGTTTTTT. This translates into CASGRTGDEKLFF.

This clonotype was observed a few times. The CDR3 here is CASRFAGGNTIYF. The CDR3 DNA reads TGTGCCAGCAGGTTTGCGGGAGGGAACACCATATATTTT. The chain links TRBV12-3 or TRBV12-4 to TRBJ1-3; unclear D gene. This CDR3 contains 13 residues. Between the trimmed V and J ends, which lost 6 bases and 7 bases, there was a span of 13 bases.

The chain has TRBV24-1 and TRBJ2-5, with D perhaps matching TRBD1 (5 bases). In germline, CDR1 is KGHDR, CDR2 SFDVKD. The CDR3 is 17 amino acids. With 4 bases removed from V and 4 bases from J, the gap between germline ends came to 21 bases. This CDR3 reads CATSDDETGTVRETQYF. CDR3 DNA: TGTGCCACCAGTGACGATGAAACAGGTACCGTTCGAGAGACCCAGTACTTC.

This clonotype was seen more than once but under ten times. The rearrangement uses TRBV7-2 and TRBJ2-3, with a weak D call TRBD1 (6 bases). CDR1 SGHTA and CDR2 FQGNSA come from the germline V gene. V gave up 5 bases and J gave up 0 bases, with 18 bases separating them. CDR3 size: 17 residues. CDR3: CASSAARQALSTDTQYF. In DNA form, the CDR3 reads TGTGCCAGCAGCGCCGCGAGACAGGCCCTAAGCACAGATACGCAGTATTTT. Together with reference TRBV7-2 and TRBJ2-3, the CDR3 gives the full variable domain: GAGVSQSPSNKVTEKGKDVELRCDPISGHTALYWYRQSLGQGLEFLIYFQGNSAPDKSGLPSDRFSAERTGGSVSTLTIQRTQQEDSAVYLCASSAARQALSTDTQYFGPGTRLTVL.

The CDR3, as DNA: TGTGCCAGCAGCCCACAGGGTCACGCCGGGGAGCTGTTTTTT. Protein product: CASSPQGHAGELFF. The chain couples TRBV7-2 to TRBJ2-2; possible D gene TRBD1, 6 bases. Trimming took off 5 bases at V and 6 bases at J, with 13 bases between the two ends. The CDR3 is 14 amino acids. Germline lookup yields CDR1 SGHTA and CDR2 FQGNSA.

This chain joins TRBV7-9 and TRBJ2-1, with D possibly being TRBD1 or TRBD2 (5 bases each). This CDR3 has 16 amino acids. Looked up from germline, CDR1 is SEHNR and CDR2 is FQNEAQ (reference sequence). V gave up 6 bases and J gave up 9 bases, with 24 bases separating them. The CDR3 loop reads CASRQNSRGLSTEQFF. The CDR3 DNA reads TGTGCCAGCAGACAAAACTCTCGGGGCCTGTCTACTGAGCAGTTCTTC.

This clonotype has a handful of counts. This chain uses TRBV5-1 with TRBJ2-1; 7 positions match TRBD2. The CDR3 runs to 16 residues. V lost 0 bases to trimming and J lost 3 bases; unmatched junction nucleotides: 6. In germline, CDR1 is SGHRS, CDR2 YFSETQ. The CDR3 here is CASSLVGGGDYNEQFF. For the CDR3, the DNA is TGCGCCAGCAGCTTGGTGGGCGGGGGAGACTACAATGAGCAGTTCTTC.

This clonotype was seen a handful of times. V usage is TRBV4-3 and J usage is TRBJ2-2, with D unclear. The CDR3 extends over 15 amino acids. From germline, CDR1 is LGHNA and CDR2 YSLEER. V gave up 1 base and J gave up 4 bases, with 10 bases separating them. The CDR3 bases are TGCGCCAGCAGCCAAGGGCCCAGTGTCACCGGGGAGCTGTTTTTT. Translation gives CASSQGPSVTGELFF.